Listed below are T cell receptor beta chains from one sample, sequenced in a study of T cell responses to AZD1222 COVID-19 vaccine. This table comes from immunoSEQ multiplex PCR, and its TCRdb copy is limited to in-frame clones, with some not included. The sample has about 130,000 clones; roughly nine tenths are singletons. Here the sequenced sample was peripheral blood, taken 28 days after the second AZD1222 dose. These TCRs come from an adult who received the AZD1222 COVID-19 vaccine. CDR3s include the opening cysteine and the closing phenylalanine or tryptophan.

V gene: TRBV2; CDR3 protein: CASSETRTGELFF
V gene: TRBV29-1; CDR3 protein: CSGLLVASTDTQYF
V gene: TRBV18; CDR3 protein: CASSPLYDDGGLNDYEQYF
V gene: TRBV2; CDR3 protein: CAGEQDSGNTIYF
V gene: TRBV30; CDR3 protein: CATSSGTSYNEQFF
V gene: TRBV27; CDR3 protein: CASSRDRIGYGYTF
V gene: TRBV2; CDR3 protein: CASSAGLGTEAFF
V gene: TRBV7-6; CDR3 protein: CASSLTGQGGQPQHF
V gene: TRBV5-1; CDR3 protein: CASSRTTDRPNYGYTF
V gene: TRBV9; CDR3 protein: CASSDRTVANTGELFF
V gene: TRBV29-1; CDR3 protein: CSALRDRGGGYTF
V gene: TRBV11-2; CDR3 protein: CASSLSLVGEQFF
V gene: TRBV30; CDR3 protein: CAWNVVGGYTEAFF
V gene: TRBV4-1; CDR3 protein: CASSQDVFKDTQYF
V gene: TRBV27; CDR3 protein: CASSLSGGRTVNQPQHF
V gene: TRBV19; CDR3 protein: CATNAGTSGGELFF
V gene: TRBV18; CDR3 protein: CASSQLGTAANEQFF
V gene: TRBV4-1; CDR3 protein: CASSLGHDLRGYTF
V gene: TRBV11-2; CDR3 protein: CASSLNGATPNEQFF
V gene: TRBV11-2; CDR3 protein: CASSFSGLATLDTQYF
V gene: TRBV5-4; CDR3 protein: CASSLGAGNYGYTF
V gene: TRBV5-4; CDR3 protein: CASSLDLQGSGSPLHF
V gene: TRBV5-1; CDR3 protein: CASSLTPTSYGYTF
V gene: TRBV6-2/TRBV6-3; CDR3 protein: CASSYPGTVYGYTF
V gene: TRBV30; CDR3 protein: CAWSLGTEAFF
V gene: TRBV4-1; CDR3 protein: CASSQEGIPRVGYTF
V gene: TRBV18; CDR3 protein: CASSPTPEGEQFF
V gene: TRBV6-6; CDR3 protein: CASRPPLDRSGCYTF
V gene: TRBV30; CDR3 protein: CAWSTGGRIAFF
V gene: TRBV3-1/TRBV3-2; CDR3 protein: CASSPTGGVYEQYF
V gene: TRBV18; CDR3 protein: CASSSAGSGNTIYF
V gene: TRBV5-8; CDR3 protein: CASSLYQGGDLGEQFF
V gene: TRBV7-8; CDR3 protein: CASSLGQGDGYTF
V gene: TRBV3-1/TRBV3-2; CDR3 protein: CASSQDRGRRRFF
V gene: TRBV7-2; CDR3 protein: CASSLDRNTGELFF
V gene: TRBV6-4; CDR3 protein: CASSDGRDSPLHF
V gene: TRBV9; CDR3 protein: CASSLWTGNYGYTF
V gene: TRBV12-3/TRBV12-4; CDR3 protein: CASSAVFEAFF
V gene: TRBV11-2; CDR3 protein: CASSLFGTSDEQYF
V gene: TRBV15; CDR3 protein: CATRAGLGARYGYTF
V gene: TRBV11-3; CDR3 protein: CASSLAAGAF
V gene: TRBV6-5; CDR3 protein: CASSYSRDSINQPQHF
V gene: TRBV19; CDR3 protein: CASSGTLNQPQHF
V gene: TRBV5-1; CDR3 protein: CASSLVASTDTQYF
V gene: TRBV18; CDR3 protein: CASSPTSASYEQYF
V gene: TRBV6-5; CDR3 protein: CASSYSRGLPYGYTF
V gene: TRBV30; CDR3 protein: CAWSPWDWGSQHF
V gene: TRBV2; CDR3 protein: CASRPGQGNPPLHF
V gene: TRBV10-3; CDR3 protein: CAIGGAGNTIYF
V gene: TRBV18; CDR3 protein: CASSPSRQGQYGYTF
V gene: TRBV5-6; CDR3 protein: CASSLWRGEQFF
V gene: TRBV19; CDR3 protein: CASSISGDREKLFF
V gene: TRBV24-1; CDR3 protein: CATSDLEGRQGKNQPQHF
V gene: TRBV5-1; CDR3 protein: CASSLERNTEAFF